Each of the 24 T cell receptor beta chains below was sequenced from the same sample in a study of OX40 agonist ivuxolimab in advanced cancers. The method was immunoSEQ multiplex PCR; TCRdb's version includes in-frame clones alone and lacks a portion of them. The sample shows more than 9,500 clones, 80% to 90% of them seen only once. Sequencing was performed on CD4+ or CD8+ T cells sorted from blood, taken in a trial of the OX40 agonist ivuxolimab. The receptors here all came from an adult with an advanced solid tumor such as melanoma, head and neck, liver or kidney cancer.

The CDR3 bases are TGTGCCAGTAGTATAGACCCTAGCGGGATCTACGAGCAGTACTTC. This codes for CASSIDPSGIYEQYF. The rearrangement uses TRBV19 and TRBJ2-7, with 9 bases fitting TRBD2. This CDR3 is 15 amino acids long. The J segment lost 3 bases and the V segment lost 0 bases, leaving 3 bases of the junction unmatched. Per the germline V gene, CDR1 is LNHDA and CDR2 is SQIVND (reference sequence).

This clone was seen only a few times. CDR3 sequence reads: CASSIGTSGRGDTQYF. In DNA, the CDR3 is TGTGCCAGTAGTATCGGTACTAGCGGGAGAGGTGATACGCAGTATTTT. The V call is TRBV19, the J call TRBJ2-3; 11 nucleotides agree with TRBD2. Trimming took 3 bases from V and 6 from J; bases not matched to a gene: 8. CDR3 length: 16 amino acids. The germline V gene encodes CDR1 LNHDA and CDR2 SQIVND (reference sequence). The full variable domain, in which reference TRBV19 and TRBJ2-3 provide the parts outside the CDR3, is DGGITQSPKYLFRKEGQNVTLSCEQNLNHDAMYWYRQDPGQGLRLIYYSQIVNDFQKGDIAEGYSVSREKKESFPLTVTSAQKNPTAFYLCASSIGTSGRGDTQYFGPGTRLTVL.

CDR3: CASITRTATYNEQFF. In DNA, the CDR3 is TGTGCCAGCATAACTAGGACAGCTACCTACAATGAGCAGTTCTTC. The V call is TRBV28, the J call TRBJ2-1, with a possible D match to TRBD1 (6 bases). There are 15 residues in the CDR3. V was shortened by 7 bases and J by 2 bases, with 15 bases between the two germline ends. In germline, CDR1 is MDHEN, CDR2 SYDVKM.

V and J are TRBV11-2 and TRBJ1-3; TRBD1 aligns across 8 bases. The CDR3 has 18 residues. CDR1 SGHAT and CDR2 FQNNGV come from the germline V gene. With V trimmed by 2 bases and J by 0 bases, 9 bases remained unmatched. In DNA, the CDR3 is TGTGCCAGCAGCTTAATATCGCGGACAGGGCCCTCTGGAAACACCATATATTTT. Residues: CASSLISRTGPSGNTIYF.

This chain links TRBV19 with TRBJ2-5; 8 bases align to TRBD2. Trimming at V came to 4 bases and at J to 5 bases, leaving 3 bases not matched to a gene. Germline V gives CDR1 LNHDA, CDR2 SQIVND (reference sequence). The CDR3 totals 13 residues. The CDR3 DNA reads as TGTGCCAGTAGTAAGGGACTAGTGGAGACCCAGTACTTC. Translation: CASSKGLVETQYF. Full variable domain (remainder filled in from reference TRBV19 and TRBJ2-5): DGGITQSPKYLFRKEGQNVTLSCEQNLNHDAMYWYRQDPGQGLRLIYYSQIVNDFQKGDIAEGYSVSREKKESFPLTVTSAQKNPTAFYLCASSKGLVETQYFGPGTRLLVL.

The CDR3 loop reads CASSLGLAGGDEQFF. The CDR3 DNA reads as TGTGCCAGCAGCTTAGGTCTAGCGGGAGGCGATGAGCAGTTCTTC. The chain has TRBV7-9 and TRBJ2-1; 11 bases align to TRBD2. Germline CDR1 SEHNR, CDR2 FQNEAQ (reference sequence). This CDR3 region has 15 residues. V shed 1 base, J shed 8 bases, and the junction held 4 bases outside the gene matches.

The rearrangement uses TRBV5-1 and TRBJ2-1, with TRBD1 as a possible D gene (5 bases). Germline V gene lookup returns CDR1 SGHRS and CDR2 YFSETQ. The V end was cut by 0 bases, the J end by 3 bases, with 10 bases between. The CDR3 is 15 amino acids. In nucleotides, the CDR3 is TGCGCCAGCAGCTTGGGGCTAGGGGTCTACAATGAGCAGTTCTTC. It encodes CASSLGLGVYNEQFF. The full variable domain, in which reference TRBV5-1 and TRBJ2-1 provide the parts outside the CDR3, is KAGVTQTPRYLIKTRGQQVTLSCSPISGHRSVSWYQQTPGQGLQFLFEYFSETQRNKGNFPGRFSGRQFSNSRSEMNVSTLELGDSALYLCASSLGLGVYNEQFFGPGTRLTVL.

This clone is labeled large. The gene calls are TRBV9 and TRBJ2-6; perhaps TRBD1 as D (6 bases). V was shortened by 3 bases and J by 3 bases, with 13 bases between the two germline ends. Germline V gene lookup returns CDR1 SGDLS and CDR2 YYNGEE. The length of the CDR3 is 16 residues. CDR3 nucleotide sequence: TGTGCCAGCAGCGATTATACAGGGAATGGGGCCAACGTCCTGACTTTC. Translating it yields CASSDYTGNGANVLTF.

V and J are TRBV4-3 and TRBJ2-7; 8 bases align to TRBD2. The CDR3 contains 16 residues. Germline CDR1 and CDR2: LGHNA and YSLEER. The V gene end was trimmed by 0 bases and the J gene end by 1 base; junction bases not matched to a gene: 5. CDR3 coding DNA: TGCGCCAGCAGCCAAGATATGCGGGAGGCTTCCTACGAGCAGTACTTC. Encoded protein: CASSQDMREASYEQYF.

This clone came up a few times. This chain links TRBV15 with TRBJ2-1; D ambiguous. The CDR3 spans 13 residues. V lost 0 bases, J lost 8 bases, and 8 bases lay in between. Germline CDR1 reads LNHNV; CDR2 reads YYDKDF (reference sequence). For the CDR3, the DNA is TGTGCCACCAGCAGAGATGACCCGGATGAGCAGTTCTTC. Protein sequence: CATSRDDPDEQFF.

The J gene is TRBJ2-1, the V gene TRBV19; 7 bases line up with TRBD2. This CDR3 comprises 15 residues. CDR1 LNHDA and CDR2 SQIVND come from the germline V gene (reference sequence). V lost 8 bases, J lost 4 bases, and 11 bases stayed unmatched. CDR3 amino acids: CASSPASGPYNEQFF. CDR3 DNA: TGTGCCAGTTCCCCCGCTAGCGGACCATACAATGAGCAGTTCTTC.

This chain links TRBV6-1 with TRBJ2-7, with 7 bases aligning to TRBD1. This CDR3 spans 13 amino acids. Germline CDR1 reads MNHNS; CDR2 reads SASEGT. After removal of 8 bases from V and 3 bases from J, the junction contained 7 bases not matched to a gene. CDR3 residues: CASLQGEFYEQYF. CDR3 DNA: TGTGCCAGCTTGCAGGGGGAGTTCTACGAGCAGTACTTC.

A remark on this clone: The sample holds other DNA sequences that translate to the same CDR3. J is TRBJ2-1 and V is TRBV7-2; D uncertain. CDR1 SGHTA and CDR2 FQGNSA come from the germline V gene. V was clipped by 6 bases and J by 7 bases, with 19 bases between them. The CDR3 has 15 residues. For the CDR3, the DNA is TGTGCCAGCAGTTATGACCCCCGGGTGGGTAATGAGCAGTTCTTC. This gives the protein CASSYDPRVGNEQFF.

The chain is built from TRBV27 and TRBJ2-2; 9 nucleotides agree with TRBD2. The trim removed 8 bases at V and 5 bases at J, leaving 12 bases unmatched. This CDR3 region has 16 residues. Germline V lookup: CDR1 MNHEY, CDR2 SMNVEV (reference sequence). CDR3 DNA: TGTGCCAGCGGACCTCCGGGACTAGCCCCGACCGGGGAGCTGTTTTTT. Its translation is CASGPPGLAPTGELFF.

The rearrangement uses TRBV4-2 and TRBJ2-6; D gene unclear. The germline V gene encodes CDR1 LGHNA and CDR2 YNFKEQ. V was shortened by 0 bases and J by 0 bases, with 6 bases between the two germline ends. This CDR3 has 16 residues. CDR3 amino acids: CASSQEVNSGANVLTF. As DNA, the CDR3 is TGTGCCAGCAGCCAAGAGGTGAACTCTGGGGCCAACGTCCTGACTTTC.

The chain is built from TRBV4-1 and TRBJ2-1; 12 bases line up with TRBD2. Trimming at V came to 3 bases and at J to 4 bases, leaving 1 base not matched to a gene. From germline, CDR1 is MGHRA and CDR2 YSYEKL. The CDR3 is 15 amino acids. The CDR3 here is CASSQTSGGYNEQFF. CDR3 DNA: TGCGCCAGCAGCCAGACTAGCGGGGGTTACAATGAGCAGTTCTTC.

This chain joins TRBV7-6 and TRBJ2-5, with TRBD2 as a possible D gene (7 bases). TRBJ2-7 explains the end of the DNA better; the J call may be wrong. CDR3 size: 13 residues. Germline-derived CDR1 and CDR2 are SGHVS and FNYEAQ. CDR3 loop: CASSRGGRDEQYF. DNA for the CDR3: TGTGCCAGCAGCCGCGGGGGCCGGGACGAGCAGTACTTC.

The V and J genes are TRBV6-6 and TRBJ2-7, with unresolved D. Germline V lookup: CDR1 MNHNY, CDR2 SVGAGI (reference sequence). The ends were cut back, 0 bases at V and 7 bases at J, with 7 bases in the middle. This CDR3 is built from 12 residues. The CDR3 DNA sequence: TGTGCCAGCAGTTACTCTCGTGGGGAGCAGTACTTC. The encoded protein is CASSYSRGEQYF.

CDR3: CASSSGVGGNTIYF. The DNA for the CDR3 is TGTGCCAGCAGCTCAGGGGTGGGAGGAAACACCATATATTTT. The chain is built from TRBV5-4 and TRBJ1-3; D is perhaps TRBD1 (6 bases). Germline V gene lookup returns CDR1 SGHNT and CDR2 YYREEE (reference sequence). The V end lost 3 bases, the J end lost 4 bases, and 11 bases lay between the germline ends. CDR3 size: 14 residues.

The CDR3 nucleotides are TGTGCCAGCACGGGGTTGGGTGGATACGAGCAGTACTTC. It codes for CASTGLGGYEQYF. The chain is built from TRBV7-9 and TRBJ2-7, with a weak D call TRBD2 (5 bases). The CDR3 spans 13 residues. V lost 7 bases to trimming and J lost 4 bases, with 14 bases between them. In germline, CDR1 is SEHNR, CDR2 FQNEAQ (reference sequence).

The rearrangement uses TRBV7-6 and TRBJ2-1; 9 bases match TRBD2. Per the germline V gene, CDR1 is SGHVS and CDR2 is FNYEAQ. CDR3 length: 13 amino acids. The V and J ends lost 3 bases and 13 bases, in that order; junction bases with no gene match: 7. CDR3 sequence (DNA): TGTGCCAGCAGCTTTTTAGTGCGGGAGGGCCAGTTCTTC. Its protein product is CASSFLVREGQFF.

The CDR3 here is CASSNNRLGTTEAFF. The CDR3 DNA is TGTGCCAGCAGCAATAATAGATTAGGTACCACTGAAGCTTTCTTT. The V call is TRBV21-1, the J call TRBJ1-1. TRBV21-1 is a listed pseudogene. CDR3 length: 15 amino acids.

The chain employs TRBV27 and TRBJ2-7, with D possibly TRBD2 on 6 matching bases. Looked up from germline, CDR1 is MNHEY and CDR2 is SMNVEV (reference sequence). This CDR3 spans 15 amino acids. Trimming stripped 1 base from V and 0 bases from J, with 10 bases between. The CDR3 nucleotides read TGTGCCAGCAGTTTATTGCGGGACGTCTCCTACGAGCAGTACTTC. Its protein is CASSLLRDVSYEQYF.

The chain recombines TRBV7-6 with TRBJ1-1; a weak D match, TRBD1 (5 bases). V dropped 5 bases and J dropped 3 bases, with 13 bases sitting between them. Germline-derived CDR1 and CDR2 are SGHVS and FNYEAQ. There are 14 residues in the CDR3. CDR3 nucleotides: TGTGCCAGCAGCCCCCGCGGGGACTACACTGAAGCTTTCTTT. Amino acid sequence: CASSPRGDYTEAFF.